A selection of T cell receptor beta chains follows, all from one sample in a study of T-cell memory formation after mild COVID-19. TCRdb passed the 5' RACE reads through MiXCR, listing each CDR3 protein once. The repertoire holds 450,000 or so distinct CDR3 sequences, with about 23% as singletons. The specimen was PBMCs or a T cell subset sorted from them (not recorded which). These receptors all stem from an adult woman who had mild COVID-19 (a few samples of this study predate the infection). Cell type and time point are not known. Both conserved end residues are part of each CDR3. The D gene is left open where the match is weak. Some rows have no size entry. The others give once, few or many, or a class for an expanded clone.

- TRBJ2-7 TRBD2 TRBV6-2/TRBV6-3 CASSYVGAGGRYEQYF TGTGCCAGCAGTTACGTCGGGGCGGGAGGCCGCTACGAGCAGTACTTC
- TRBJ2-5 - TRBV7-2 CASSYRVQETQYF TGTGCCAGCAGCTACAGGGTCCAAGAGACCCAGTACTTC
- TRBJ2-1 TRBD2 TRBV19 CASSILAGGLYNEQFF TGTGCCAGTAGTATTTTAGCGGGAGGGCTGTACAATGAGCAGTTCTTC
- TRBJ2-7 TRBD2 TRBV20-1 CSASPGLANEQYF TGCAGTGCCTCCCCGGGACTAGCGAACGAGCAGTACTTC
few TRBJ2-7 TRBD2 TRBV4-2 CASSQVIAGASSSYEQYF TGTGCCAGCAGCCAAGTTATAGCGGGGGCGTCGAGCTCCTACGAGCAGTACTTC
- TRBJ1-1 - TRBV12-3/TRBV12-4 CASSLSGPRAFF TGTGCCAGCAGCCTCTCAGGCCCCCGGGCTTTCTTT
- TRBJ2-1 TRBD1 TRBV5-1 CASSPGQGVYNEQFF TGCGCCAGCAGCCCCGGACAGGGGGTCTACAATGAGCAGTTCTTC
few TRBJ2-1 - TRBV7-2 CASSRWGVDEQFF TGTGCCAGCAGCCGCTGGGGGGTGGATGAGCAGTTCTTC
few TRBJ2-7 - TRBV24-1 CATSDLLSGNEQYF TGTGCCACCAGTGATTTGCTATCTGGGAACGAGCAGTACTTC
- TRBJ2-7 TRBD1 TRBV4-1 CASSQKDRGYEQYF TGCGCCAGCAGCCAAAAGGACAGGGGGTACGAGCAGTACTTC
- TRBJ1-1 - TRBV12-3/TRBV12-4 CASSRREFEAFF TGTGCCAGCAGCCGACGGGAGTTTGAAGCTTTCTTT
once TRBJ2-1 TRBD2 TRBV5-4 CASSLPAQASGEQFF TGTGCCAGCAGCTTGCCGGCACAGGCTAGCGGCGAGCAGTTCTTC
once TRBJ2-6 - TRBV9 CASSVHEGPVGANVLTF TGTGCCAGCAGCGTACATGAGGGCCCGGTTGGGGCCAACGTCCTGACTTTC
few TRBJ1-1 - TRBV6-2/TRBV6-3 CASSLEVGTEAFF TGTGCCAGCAGTTTAGAGGTGGGGACTGAAGCTTTCTTT
- TRBJ2-1 TRBD1 TRBV5-1 CASSRGTAELDEQFF TGCGCCAGCAGCAGGGGGACAGCCGAGCTCGATGAGCAGTTCTTC
few TRBJ1-3 - TRBV6-6 CASSYSTVDSGNTIYF TGTGCCAGCAGTTACTCGACAGTCGACTCTGGAAACACCATATATTTT
few TRBJ2-5 - TRBV29-1 CSVWGPETQYF TGCAGCGTATGGGGTCCAGAGACCCAGTACTTC
- TRBJ2-3 - TRBV4-1 CASSPSPGFTDTQYF TGCGCCAGCAGCCCATCGCCAGGGTTTACAGATACGCAGTATTTT
few TRBJ2-4 - TRBV7-3 CASSLNGLAKNIQYF TGTGCCAGCAGCTTAAACGGGTTGGCCAAAAACATTCAGTACTTC
- TRBJ2-2 - TRBV5-1 CASSLVVVGGGWTGELFF TGCGCCAGCAGCTTGGTTGTCGTCGGCGGGGGCTGGACCGGGGAGCTGTTTTTT
many TRBJ1-1 TRBD1 TRBV5-1 CASSRGTGFELRTEAFF TGCGCCAGCAGCCGGGGGACAGGGTTTGAGTTACGTACTGAAGCTTTCTTT
- TRBJ1-5 TRBD1 TRBV7-8 CASSLSEGAWDSNQPQHF TGTGCCAGCAGCTTATCTGAGGGGGCCTGGGATAGCAATCAGCCCCAGCATTTT
few TRBJ2-7 TRBD1 TRBV6-2/TRBV6-3 CASSYSAGGYYEQYF TGTGCCAGCAGTTACTCCGCAGGGGGCTACTACGAGCAGTACTTC
- TRBJ1-4 - TRBV7-9 CASRRGVELFF TGTGCCAGCAGACGCGGGGTGGAACTGTTTTTT
- TRBJ1-1 - TRBV9 CASSGRRGFTEAFF TGTGCCAGCAGCGGACGACGGGGGTTTACTGAAGCTTTCTTT
- TRBJ2-5 TRBD2 TRBV12-3/TRBV12-4 CASSLDGGAEETQYF TGTGCCAGCAGTTTAGACGGGGGGGCCGAGGAGACCCAGTACTTC
- TRBJ1-1 TRBD1 TRBV6-5 CASSYKQGGGTEAFF TGTGCCAGCAGTTACAAACAGGGGGGGGGCACTGAAGCTTTCTTT
- TRBJ2-7 - TRBV9 CASSPGVPYEQYF TGTGCCAGCAGCCCCGGGGTGCCATACGAGCAGTACTTC
few TRBJ2-1 TRBD1 TRBV7-3 CASSSTGVLGYNEQFF TGTGCCAGCAGCTCAACAGGGGTCCTAGGTTACAATGAGCAGTTCTTC
- TRBJ2-1 - TRBV7-2 CASSSTGTPNAPWDEQFF TGTGCCAGCAGCTCTACCGGGACTCCTAACGCACCGTGGGATGAGCAGTTCTTC
- TRBJ2-7 - TRBV27 CASSLGPVGSYEQYF TGTGCCAGCAGTTTGGGTCCGGTGGGCTCCTACGAGCAGTACTTC
- TRBJ1-5 - TRBV20-1 CSANSYSNQPQHF TGCAGTGCTAACAGTTATAGCAATCAGCCCCAGCATTTT
few TRBJ1-2 - TRBV12-3/TRBV12-4 CASSSGQLRNYGYTF TGTGCCAGCAGCTCAGGACAGCTTCGTAACTATGGCTACACCTTC
- TRBJ2-7 - TRBV7-9 CASSLAPPVDVVYF TGTGCCAGCAGCTTAGCTCCGCCTGTGGATGTGGTGTACTTC
- TRBJ1-2 - TRBV7-9 CASSVVSF TGTGCCAGCAGCGTGGTCTCCTTC
- TRBJ2-1 TRBD1 TRBV18 CASSLGQGIGNEQFF TGTGCCAGCTCACTCGGACAGGGAATCGGCAATGAGCAGTTCTTC
- TRBJ2-1 TRBD2 TRBV5-1 CASSTGGTYNEQFF TGCGCCAGCTCGACCGGGGGGACCTACAATGAGCAGTTCTTC
few TRBJ2-1 - TRBV11-3 CASSSRATYNEQFF TGTGCCAGCAGCTCCAGGGCCACCTACAATGAGCAGTTCTTC
many TRBJ2-5 TRBD1 TRBV5-6 CASSAQGVETQYF TGTGCCAGCAGCGCACAGGGGGTCGAGACCCAGTACTTC
- TRBJ1-5 - TRBV6-1 CASSEFRGSNQPQHF TGTGCCAGCAGTGAATTTCGTGGGAGCAATCAGCCCCAGCATTTT
- TRBJ2-2 TRBD2 TRBV7-9 CASRGLAGGGIPGGELFF TGTGCCAGCAGAGGACTAGCGGGAGGCGGGATCCCAGGCGGGGAGCTGTTTTTT
- TRBJ1-5 - TRBV7-9 CASSNDGGVQHF TGTGCCAGCAGCAACGACGGCGGGGTCCAGCATTTT
- TRBJ1-2 - TRBV6-2/TRBV6-3 CASSWGINYGYTF TGTGCCAGCAGTTGGGGGATTAACTATGGCTACACCTTC
once TRBJ1-2 TRBD1 TRBV10-3 CATRGGDFYGYTF TGTGCCACCAGGGGGGGGGATTTCTATGGCTACACCTTC
- TRBJ2-1 - TRBV3-1 CASSLARTGHIEQFF TGTGCCAGCAGCCTAGCGCGCACCGGACACATTGAGCAGTTCTTC
- TRBJ1-5 - TRBV3-1 CASSQGIGDADQPQHF TGTGCCAGCAGCCAAGGCATAGGGGACGCCGATCAGCCCCAGCATTTT
- TRBJ2-7 - TRBV4-1 CASSQTTGTTTYEQYF TGCGCCAGCAGCCAGACGACCGGGACAACTACTTACGAGCAGTACTTC
few TRBJ1-1 TRBD1 TRBV29-1 CSVRQGTGNEAFF TGCAGCGTTCGACAAGGGACAGGGAATGAAGCTTTCTTT
- TRBJ2-1 TRBD2 TRBV2 CASSPILAGGSYNEQFF TGTGCCAGCAGCCCGATCCTAGCGGGAGGGTCCTACAATGAGCAGTTCTTC
few TRBJ2-3 - TRBV9 CASSVSPGGTDTQYF TGTGCCAGCAGCGTATCCCCTGGAGGTACAGATACGCAGTATTTT
few TRBJ2-3 - TRBV7-9 CASSAGQLEGTDTQYF TGTGCCAGCAGCGCCGGGCAACTCGAGGGTACAGATACGCAGTATTTT
few TRBJ2-3 TRBD1 TRBV27 CATLSLGRGDTQYF TGTGCCACCCTCTCGCTCGGCAGGGGGGATACGCAGTATTTT
once TRBJ2-5 - TRBV5-1 CASSLGTLPNVETQYF TGCGCCAGCAGCCTAGGGACACTGCCCAACGTAGAGACCCAGTACTTC
- TRBJ2-5 TRBD1 TRBV4-1 CASSPPPGTGVKGPKETQYF TGCGCCAGCAGCCCCCCCCCGGGGACAGGGGTAAAAGGACCGAAAGAGACCCAGTACTTC
few TRBJ1-4 - TRBV29-1 CSVGGNEKLFF TGCAGCGTTGGGGGAAACGAAAAACTGTTTTTT
- TRBJ2-1 - TRBV7-2 CASEPNPYNEQFF TGTGCCAGCGAGCCTAATCCCTACAATGAGCAGTTCTTC
few TRBJ2-2 - TRBV7-9 CASSLDRVDTGELFF TGTGCCAGCAGCTTAGACAGGGTCGACACCGGGGAGCTGTTTTTT
few TRBJ1-1 TRBD1 TRBV2 CASSLQGVGTEAFF TGTGCCAGCAGCTTACAGGGGGTCGGCACTGAAGCTTTCTTT
- TRBJ1-1 - TRBV9 CASSTTANTEAFF TGTGCCAGCAGCACGACAGCGAACACTGAAGCTTTCTTT